This entry lists 20 T cell receptor beta chains sequenced from one sample in a study of cytotoxic CD8 clonotypes in ibrutinib-treated CLL. Libraries were prepared by immunoSEQ multiplex PCR; TCRdb keeps only in-frame clonotypes and omits some of them. The sample has around 200,000 clones, roughly 65% seen once. Sequenced material: PBMCs, taken after 12 months of ibrutinib treatment. These receptors were collected from a human donor with chronic lymphocytic leukemia.

The chain is built from TRBV6-6 and TRBJ1-2; the D is unclear. CDR3 length: 10 residues. V dropped 11 bases and J dropped 8 bases, with 12 bases sitting between them. Germline V gene sequence: CDR1 MNHNY, CDR2 SVGAGI (reference sequence). The CDR3 coding sequence is TGTGCCGCCGGATCTGAAGGCTACACCTTC. This sequence encodes CAAGSEGYTF.

This clone was found once. The rearrangement links TRBV14 to TRBJ1-1, with D unclear. Germline V CDR1 and CDR2: SGHDN, FVKESK. The CDR3 covers 15 residues. The V end lost 2 bases, the J end lost 1 base, and 11 bases lay between the germline ends. DNA for the CDR3: TGTGCCAGCAGCCAACTTGGGTTCGGGAACACTGAAGCTTTCTTT. Protein: CASSQLGFGNTEAFF.

V and J are TRBV6-5 and TRBJ1-3; D gene uncertain. Germline lookup yields CDR1 MNHEY and CDR2 SVGAGI. This CDR3 contains 15 residues. V gave up 0 bases and J gave up 2 bases, with 8 bases separating them. CDR3 bases: TGTGCCAGCAGTTACTCCGGCGGGGCTGGAAACACCATATATTTT. Protein product: CASSYSGGAGNTIYF.

The chain has TRBV6-5 and TRBJ2-1, with 11 bases that match TRBD2. J gave up 5 bases and V 6 bases, and 6 bases lay outside the gene matches. The germline CDR1 and CDR2 sequences are MNHEY and SVGAGI. The CDR3 length is 15 residues. The CDR3 nucleotides read TGTGCCAGCAGCCTGACTAGCGGGGCTAACAATGAGCAGTTCTTC. This translates into CASSLTSGANNEQFF.

This clone was seen a few times. The CDR3 DNA follows: TGTGCCAGCAGCTTACAATCTAACACTGAAGCTTTCTTT. This gives the protein CASSLQSNTEAFF. This chain uses TRBV7-9 with TRBJ1-1, with unresolved D. This CDR3 is 13 amino acids long. Trimming stripped 2 bases from V and 2 bases from J, with 6 bases between. Germline values: CDR1 SEHNR, CDR2 FQNEAQ (reference sequence). Based on the CDR3 plus reference TRBV7-9 and TRBJ1-1, the full variable domain is DTGVSQNPRHKITKRGQNVTFRCDPISEHNRLYWYRQTLGQGPEFLTYFQNEAQLEKSRLLSDRFSAERPKGSFSTLEIQRTEQGDSAMYLCASSLQSNTEAFFGQGTRLTVV.

The chain recombines TRBV10-3 with TRBJ1-5; D ambiguous. The germline V gene has CDR1 ENHRY and CDR2 SYGVKD. With 5 bases removed from V and 3 bases from J, the gap between germline ends came to 14 bases. This CDR3 is built from 15 residues. In DNA form, the CDR3 reads TGTGCCATCAGTCCGGCGGCCGGAAACAATCAGCCCCAGCATTTT. It codes for CAISPAAGNNQPQHF.

This chain links TRBV7-2 with TRBJ2-3, with 8 bases fitting TRBD1. Germline V lookup: CDR1 SGHTA, CDR2 FQGNSA. The CDR3 covers 12 residues. Trimming cost V 10 bases and J 4 bases; bases outside gene matches: 4. This CDR3 reads CATRQGPDTQYF. The CDR3, as DNA: TGTGCCACACGACAGGGGCCAGATACGCAGTATTTT.

A few counts support this clone. The rearrangement uses TRBV4-2 and TRBJ1-2; D remains unclear. The CDR3 is made up of 15 amino acids. Per germline, CDR1 LGHNA and CDR2 YNFKEQ. The ends were cut back, 1 base at V and 5 bases at J, with 14 bases in the middle. The CDR3 here is CASSQALAGGYGYTF. In DNA, the CDR3 is TGTGCCAGCAGCCAAGCCCTGGCGGGAGGGTATGGCTACACCTTC.

A note on this clone: Other DNA sequences in the sample encode the same CDR3. The chain is built from TRBV5-1 and TRBJ1-1; D remains ambiguous. CDR1 and CDR2 from the germline V gene are SGHRS and YFSETQ. Deletions cut 1 base from V and 0 bases from J, with 7 bases between. The CDR3 consists of 14 residues. CDR3 loop: CASSLSTLNTEAFF. The CDR3 DNA is TGCGCCAGCAGCTTGTCGACTCTGAACACTGAAGCTTTCTTT.

CDR3 coding DNA: TGTGCCAGCAGTTACTCTCCGAATTCACCCCTCCACTTT. It codes for CASSYSPNSPLHF. The rearrangement uses TRBV6-5 and TRBJ1-6; D unresolved. The CDR3 has 13 amino acids. Germline-derived CDR1 and CDR2 are MNHEY and SVGAGI. Trimming left V 0 bases short and J 7 bases short, with 4 bases between.

The rearrangement joins TRBV6-1 to TRBJ1-1, with a possible D match to TRBD1 (5 bases). V was cut by 7 bases and J by 5 bases, with 20 bases left in between. Germline-derived CDR1 and CDR2 are MNHNS and SASEGT. This CDR3 is 15 amino acids long. The CDR3 sequence is CASNRGVSTGTEAFF. The CDR3 bases are TGTGCCAGCAATCGAGGGGTCAGTACGGGAACTGAAGCTTTCTTT.

The rearrangement uses TRBV29-1 and TRBJ2-1; 10 nucleotides align to TRBD2. The ends lost 0 bases at V and 4 bases at J; junction bases unmatched: 9. In germline, CDR1 is SQVTM, CDR2 ANQGSEA. The length of the CDR3 is 17 residues. CDR3 region: CSVEDLALAGEYNEQFF. The CDR3, as DNA: TGCAGCGTTGAAGATCTGGCCCTAGCGGGAGAATACAATGAGCAGTTCTTC.

This clone was counted once. The CDR3 is CASSRETTQYF. CDR3 nucleotide sequence: TGTGCCAGCAGTAGGGAGACTACGCAGTATTTT. J is TRBJ2-3 and V is TRBV2; D perhaps matches TRBD2 (5 bases). This CDR3 is 11 amino acids long. V was trimmed by 5 bases and J by 8 bases, leaving 8 bases between them. Germline-derived CDR1 and CDR2 are SNHLY and FYNNEI.

This chain joins TRBV28 and TRBJ1-5; 7 bases are a match to TRBD1. The CDR3 sequence is 15 residues long. Germline lookup yields CDR1 MDHEN and CDR2 SYDVKM. J gave up 1 base and V 6 bases, and 6 bases lay outside the gene matches. The CDR3 DNA reads as TGTGCCAGCAGCATAGGGGGCAACAGCAATCAGCCCCAGCATTTT. This sequence encodes CASSIGGNSNQPQHF.

The rearrangement links TRBV6-5 to TRBJ1-4, with a possible D match to TRBD1 (6 bases). Deletions cut 3 bases from V and 5 bases from J, with 13 bases between. The germline V gene has CDR1 MNHEY and CDR2 SVGAGI. This CDR3 is 15 amino acids long. CDR3 in DNA: TGTGCCAGCAGTTATTCAGGGGTTGGGAATGAAAAACTGTTTTTT. It yields the protein CASSYSGVGNEKLFF.

The chain couples TRBV9 to TRBJ2-1; D may match TRBD1 or TRBD2 (5 bases each). Trimming left V 4 bases short and J 0 bases short, with 11 bases between. The CDR3 contains 15 residues. Germline lookup yields CDR1 SGDLS and CDR2 YYNGEE. The CDR3 nucleotides read TGTGCCAGCAGCACTTCAGGGAGCTCCTACAATGAGCAGTTCTTC. Amino acid sequence: CASSTSGSSYNEQFF.

V gene TRBV7-2 combines with J gene TRBJ1-2; TRBD1 matches 11 bases. The CDR3 covers 17 residues. The germline V gene encodes CDR1 SGHTA and CDR2 FQGNSA. Trimming at V came to 4 bases and at J to 6 bases, leaving 13 bases not matched to a gene. CDR3 sequence (DNA): TGTGCCAGCAGCTCGCGCGCCGGACAGGGGGCGCGACATGGCTACACCTTC. Its translation: CASSSRAGQGARHGYTF.

The sample holds one count of this clone. This chain links TRBV5-1 with TRBJ1-2, with D unclear. This CDR3 has 15 residues. Germline CDR1 is SGHRS and CDR2 is YFSETQ. The ends were cut back, 0 bases at V and 1 base at J, with 10 bases in the middle. CDR3 coding DNA: TGCGCCAGCAGCTTGGACCCGCTAGATAACTATGGCTACACCTTC. Its translation is CASSLDPLDNYGYTF.

The chain uses TRBV7-9 and TRBJ1-4; D is perhaps TRBD1 (5 bases). The CDR3 spans 15 residues. V lost 6 bases and J 6 bases, leaving 17 bases between the germline ends. Germline-derived CDR1 and CDR2 are SEHNR and FQNEAQ (reference sequence). CDR3 sequence: CASRQWPGEDEKLFF. CDR3 nucleotide sequence: TGTGCCAGCAGGCAGTGGCCGGGGGAAGATGAAAAACTGTTTTTT.

The chain employs TRBV15 and TRBJ1-4; D gene unclear. Between the trimmed V and J ends, which lost 3 bases and 2 bases, there was a span of 7 bases. CDR1 and CDR2 (germline): LNHNV, YYDKDF (reference sequence). This CDR3 has 14 amino acids. The DNA of the CDR3 is TGTGCCACCAGCAGGGGCGAGACTAATGAAAAACTGTTTTTT. Protein: CATSRGETNEKLFF.